Each of the 2 T cell receptor beta chains below was sequenced from the same sample in a study of T cell repertoires in cytomegalovirus infection. TCRdb reprocessed the reads via MiXCR and lists one record per CDR3 protein. Found here are approximately 76,000 distinct CDR3 sequences, 20% to 30% of them singletons; the top ten hold roughly 50%. No antigens are known for them. Source: CD8+ T cells from cultured PBMCs, taken from culture after CMV antigen stimulation. The receptors were gathered from a human donor in good health (CMV status not recorded). Some clones in this sample may be carry-over from other donors' samples.

This clonotype has ten or more counts. The V and J genes are TRBV7-6 and TRBJ2-3; possibly TRBD2 for D (5 bases). The CDR3 sequence is 15 residues long. Deletions cut 0 bases from V and 2 bases from J, with 9 bases between. Germline CDR1 SGHVS, CDR2 FNYEAQ. The CDR3 DNA sequence: TGTGCCAGCAGCTTAGCCGGGGAACCCACAGATACGCAGTATTTT. This encodes CASSLAGEPTDTQYF.

The J gene is TRBJ1-5, the V gene TRBV2; weak D call: TRBD1 (5 bases). The V gene lost 4 bases and the J gene lost 0 bases, with 16 bases spanning the gap. CDR3 length: 17 amino acids. The germline V gene has CDR1 SNHLY and CDR2 FYNNEI. The CDR3 region has the DNA TGTGCCAGCAGTGGAAGGGACTTGACTTCTAGCAATCAGCCCCAGCATTTT. It codes for CASSGRDLTSSNQPQHF. Full variable domain (outside the CDR3, taken from reference TRBV2 and TRBJ1-5): EPEVTQTPSHQVTQMGQEVILRCVPISNHLYFYWYRQILGQKVEFLVSFYNNEISEKSEIFDDQFSVERPDGSNFTLKIRSTKLEDSAMYFCASSGRDLTSSNQPQHFGDGTRLSIL.